The entry that follows covers one T cell receptor beta chain sequence. This clonotype occurred a few times. No cognate antigen has been identified for it. No much larger clone is present one base from it, and per-base qualities are unavailable. This specimen comes from a study of vaccination and CD4 T cells after COVID-19 (dated by TCRdb to 2022 to 2024). Broadly, across the study: Convalescent patients had a positive SARS-CoV-2 result on nasal swab PCR, and of these patients, several had mild disease and one had severe disease. In the convalescent cohort there were six males and four females, among whom were two Hispanic individuals, seven Caucasians, two Asians and one multiracial person. Two doses of either the Pfizer-BioNTech BNT162b2 vaccine (n=8) or the Moderna mRNA-1273 vaccine (n=2) were administered to participants. Post-COVID blood samples from convalescent patients were collected a median of around 110 days after diagnosis, with a range of 35 to 161 days. Post-vaccine blood samples were collected a median of around 70 days after the second vaccine dose, ranging from roughly 13 to 250 days. Overlapping spike peptide pools from SARS-CoV-2 and from the common cold coronaviruses HCoV-NL63, HCoV-OC43 and HCoV-229E were used as culture stimuli. As controls, cultures received a CEFX viral epitope pool (the positive control), an HIV-1 Nef peptide pool (the negative control), or no peptide at all. The spike-specific CD4+ TCR repertoire was compared before and after mRNA vaccination in over nine COVID-19 convalescent patients and a handful of infection-naive healthy vaccine recipients. General conclusions and limits of the study: An increase in the median number of SARS-CoV-2-reactive clonotypes from approximately 21 after infection to 35 to 40 after vaccination was observed, but the change was not found to be significant. Relatively few convalescent patients were included in the study, and early timepoints after natural infection were not analyzed. Among the post-vaccine SARS-CoV-2-reactive clones in convalescent patients, a median 86.3% showed up only after vaccination, which suggests vaccine-specific priming. Nearly all vaccine-specific clones in convalescent patients (304 of 307) were mono-reactive for SARS-CoV-2 spike rather than cross-reactive with common cold coronaviruses.

Preparation of the library involved PCR. DNA from cultured CD4+ T cells was subjected to TCR sequencing with the Oncomine TCR Beta short-read assay at the Johns Hopkins FTIC core. Genomic DNA was extracted from the cultured CD4+ T cells with the QIAamp micro DNA kit. Oncomine TCR Beta libraries from cultured CD4+ T cells were pooled with unique dual indexes and sequenced on an Illumina iSeq 100. The source study handled its data this way. Non-productive sequences were removed, and CDR3s that did not start with C, did not end with F or W, or were shorter than 7 amino acids were discarded. The MANAFEST web application identified antigen-specific clonotypes by comparing peptide-stimulated wells against reference wells and other culture wells. To be called positive, a clone needed an FDR below 0.05, an odds ratio above 5, and a productive frequency above 0.1% in at least two of three replicate wells. A clonotype was classed as cross-reactive if the clonotype showed significant expansion both in SARS-CoV-2 spike wells and in at least one common cold coronavirus spike condition. Levenshtein distances (stringdist) and unrooted phylogenetic trees (ape) in R version 3.6.1 were used to assess CDR3 homology. The public sequencing data were trimmed at Q25 with fastp and processed into clonotypes with MiXCR by TCRdb, which kept only in-frame beta chains. Identical CDR3 protein sequences are pooled into one entry, listed with their most common genes and DNA. TCRdb's processing, not the authors', yielded these V and J calls. Within this sample are roughly 14,000 distinct CDR3 sequences, with more than 45% of them counted one time only. 6.5% to 9.5% of the sample goes to the ten largest clones.

The cysteine opens and the phenylalanine closes a CDR3 of 16 amino acids. The CDR3 DNA has 48 bases and is translated from base 1. CDR1 SGDLS and CDR2 YYNGEE were looked up in the germline V gene. V sheds 1 base and J sheds 0 bases, leaving 10 bases between their ends. This sample's treatment or condition label indicates: roughly 11-day PBMC culture with coronavirus spike peptide pools or control peptides (ViraFEST assay). The ViraFEST assay, used in the study, expanded antigen-specific T cells with peptide pools and then identified the expanded clonotypes through TCR sequencing. Positive SARS-CoV-2 PCR tests in the convalescent patients dated from March to December 2020, before Alpha, Beta and Delta variants emerged in the United States. PBMCs were cultured at approximately 2.1 million per well in IMDM supplemented with approximately 4.7% human AB serum and 8.5 to 10 IU/ml IL-2, with 10 ug/ml peptide pools added. On days 3 and 7, half of the culture medium was replaced with fresh IL-2-containing medium. After nine to eleven days of culture, CD4+ T cells were isolated by negative selection with the EasySep CD4+ T cell isolation kit. Ficoll-Paque Plus gradient centrifugation was used to isolate PBMCs from whole blood, and the isolated PBMCs were then either used fresh or cryopreserved at -140C. Culture conditions were generally each tested in triplicate wells.

This TCR derives from a human donor who had recovered from COVID-19. This chain joins TRBV9 to TRBJ2-2; the D gene is possibly TRBD1 or TRBD2, each agreeing over 6 bases. Material: CD4+ T cells from blood, cultured in vitro. The sequenced DNA: TGTGCCAGCAGCGTACGGGGGACAACGAACACCGGGGAGCTGTTTTTT. This sequence encodes CASSVRGTTNTGELFF.